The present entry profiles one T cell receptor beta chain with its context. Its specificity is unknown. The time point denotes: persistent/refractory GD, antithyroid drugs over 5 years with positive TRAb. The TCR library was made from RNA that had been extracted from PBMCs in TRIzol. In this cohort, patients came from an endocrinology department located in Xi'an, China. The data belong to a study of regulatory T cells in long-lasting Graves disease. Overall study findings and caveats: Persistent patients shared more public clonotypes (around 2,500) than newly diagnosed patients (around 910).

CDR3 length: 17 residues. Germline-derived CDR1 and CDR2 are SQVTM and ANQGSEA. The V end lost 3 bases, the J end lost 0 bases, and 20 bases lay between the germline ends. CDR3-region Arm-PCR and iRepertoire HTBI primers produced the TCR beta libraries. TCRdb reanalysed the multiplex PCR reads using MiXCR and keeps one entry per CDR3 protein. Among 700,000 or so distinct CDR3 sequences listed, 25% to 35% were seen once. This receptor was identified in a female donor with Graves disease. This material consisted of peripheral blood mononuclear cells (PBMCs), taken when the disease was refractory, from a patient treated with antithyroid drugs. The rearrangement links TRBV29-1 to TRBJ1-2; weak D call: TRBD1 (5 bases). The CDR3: CSVDKGADPTTNYGYTF. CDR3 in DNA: TGCAGCGTTGATAAAGGGGCAGACCCCACCACTAACTATGGCTACACCTTC.